These 32 T cell receptor beta chains were all obtained from the same sample, sequenced in a study of graft-versus-host responses after intestinal transplantation. Repertoires were generated with immunoSEQ multiplex PCR, while TCRdb's copy carries only in-frame clones and drops some. The data show 93,000 or so clones, with 93% seen just once and roughly 1.2% held by the top ten. These receptors lack a known antigen. The sample here was unstimulated CD8+ T cells sorted from spleen or lymph node cells, taken before intestinal transplant. The receptors originated from a human donor who received an intestinal transplant.

The chain is built from TRBV5-1 and TRBJ2-5, with D perhaps given as TRBD1 or TRBD2 (5 bases each). V was clipped by 2 bases and J by 3 bases, with 11 bases between them. This CDR3 region has 14 residues. Germline CDR1 and CDR2: SGHRS and YFSETQ. Here the CDR3 DNA reads TGCGCCAGCAGCTTAAGGGACGGTGAAGAGACCCAGTACTTC. Encoded protein: CASSLRDGEETQYF.

CDR3 loop: CASSSHPGIALYGYTF. The CDR3 coding sequence is TGTGCCAGCAGTTCTCACCCGGGGATTGCCCTCTATGGCTACACCTTC. The genes are TRBV27 and TRBJ1-2; D is undetermined. Deletions cut 4 bases from V and 4 bases from J, with 19 bases between. Per the germline V gene, CDR1 is MNHEY and CDR2 is SMNVEV (reference sequence). The CDR3 extends over 16 amino acids.

In this sample, this clone turned up once. This CDR3 is CASSRNEVNEQFF. In nucleotides, the CDR3 is TGCGCCAGCAGTCGCAATGAAGTAAATGAGCAGTTCTTC. The gene calls are TRBV10-2 and TRBJ2-1, with D unclear. CDR3 length equals 13 residues. Germline V gene data show CDR1 as WSHSY and CDR2 as SAAADI. Deletions cut 5 bases from V and 7 bases from J, with 12 bases between.

V and J are TRBV7-9 and TRBJ1-1; D is ambiguous. CDR1 is SEHNR and CDR2 is FQNEAQ in the germline V gene (reference sequence). Deletions cut 3 bases from V and 6 bases from J, with 5 bases between. The CDR3 is 11 amino acids. For the CDR3, the DNA is TGTGCCAGCAGCTTGTCCGCTGAAGCTTTCTTT. This encodes CASSLSAEAFF. The whole variable domain, remainder taken from reference TRBV7-9 and TRBJ1-1, is DTGVSQNPRHKITKRGQNVTFRCDPISEHNRLYWYRQTLGQGPEFLTYFQNEAQLEKSRLLSDRFSAERPKGSFSTLEIQRTEQGDSAMYLCASSLSAEAFFGQGTRLTVV.

The chain carries TRBV29-1 and TRBJ2-7, with D possibly TRBD1 on 5 matching bases. The V end was cut by 5 bases, the J end by 2 bases, with 16 bases between. This CDR3 comprises 14 residues. Germline V gene lookup returns CDR1 SQVTM and CDR2 ANQGSEA. The CDR3 nucleotides read TGCAGCGTTACCCCAACAGGACCAACCTACGAGCAGTACTTC. The encoded protein is CSVTPTGPTYEQYF.

The J gene is TRBJ2-5, the V gene TRBV7-2; D unclear. The length of the CDR3 is 14 residues. Between the trimmed V and J ends, which lost 0 bases and 1 base, there was a span of 6 bases. Germline CDR1 is SGHTA and CDR2 is FQGNSA. The CDR3 reads CASSLAAFQETQYF. DNA of the CDR3: TGTGCCAGCAGCTTAGCCGCCTTCCAAGAGACCCAGTACTTC.

This clone is a singleton in its sample. The chain is built from TRBV19 and TRBJ1-2; a weak D match, TRBD1 (6 bases). The CDR3 runs to 14 residues. V was trimmed by 7 bases and J by 4 bases, leaving 16 bases between them. Per germline, CDR1 LNHDA and CDR2 SQIVND (reference sequence). Here the CDR3 DNA reads TGTGCCAGTACTACAGGGCCCCAACCCTATGGCTACACCTTC. Amino acid sequence: CASTTGPQPYGYTF.

Comment on this clone: This same CDR3 is encoded by further DNA sequences in the sample. This rearrangement joins TRBV19 to TRBJ1-1, with a tentative D call TRBD1 (5 bases). V was clipped by 2 bases and J by 8 bases, with 12 bases between them. Germline values: CDR1 LNHDA, CDR2 SQIVND (reference sequence). The CDR3 contains 13 residues. The CDR3 sequence: CASSISAGTEAFF. CDR3 bases: TGTGCCAGTAGTATATCGGCCGGGACCGAAGCTTTCTTT.

The J gene is TRBJ2-7, the V gene TRBV5-1; D unclear. The CDR3 contains 15 residues. CDR1 and CDR2 (germline): SGHRS, YFSETQ. The V gene lost 4 bases and the J gene lost 3 bases, with 17 bases spanning the gap. CDR3 nucleotides: TGCGCCAGCAGCCAGAAAGCTGACCTTCTCTACGAGCAGTACTTC. Encoded protein: CASSQKADLLYEQYF.

The rearrangement links TRBV19 to TRBJ2-7; 10 nucleotides match TRBD1. After removal of 4 bases from V and 4 bases from J, the junction contained 7 bases not matched to a gene. The germline V gene encodes CDR1 LNHDA and CDR2 SQIVND (reference sequence). The CDR3 has 15 amino acids. The CDR3 nucleotides read TGTGCCAGTAGTACCACAGGGGACAGGGGATACGAGCAGTACTTC. This gives the protein CASSTTGDRGYEQYF.

The chain joins TRBV27 to TRBJ1-2; the D gene is possibly TRBD1 (6 bases). Between the trimmed V and J ends, which lost 6 bases and 3 bases, there was a span of 11 bases. Germline V gene sequence: CDR1 MNHEY, CDR2 SMNVEV (reference sequence). The CDR3 consists of 13 residues. CDR3: CASRDGQHYGYTF. CDR3 sequence (DNA): TGTGCCAGCAGGGATGGACAGCACTATGGCTACACCTTC.

The gene calls are TRBV7-9 and TRBJ2-5; the D gene is possibly TRBD2 (5 bases). Per germline, CDR1 SEHNR and CDR2 FQNEAQ (reference sequence). V was pared by 4 bases and J by 5 bases, with 11 bases between. This CDR3 is built from 13 residues. The CDR3 loop is CASSSGIWETQYF. The DNA of the CDR3 is TGTGCCAGCAGCTCGGGAATTTGGGAGACCCAGTACTTC.

This chain links TRBV11-2 with TRBJ1-1, with no clear D. The CDR3 runs to 15 residues. Trimming took 5 bases from V and 6 from J, leaving 19 bases between them. Germline V lookup: CDR1 SGHAT, CDR2 FQNNGV. The CDR3 DNA is TGTGCCAGCAGCCGCAAGGGTAGGGCGGGCCCTGAAGCTTTCTTT. Protein sequence: CASSRKGRAGPEAFF.

The J gene is TRBJ1-2, the V gene TRBV4-1; 9 nucleotides agree with TRBD1. Germline V CDR1 and CDR2: MGHRA, YSYEKL. The CDR3 contains 15 residues. V trimming: 2 bases; J trimming: 6 bases; junction bases outside the gene matches: 7. The CDR3 DNA reads as TGCGCCAGCAGCCAATGGACAGGGGCCTCGGATGGCTACACCTTC. Amino acid sequence: CASSQWTGASDGYTF.

The chain uses TRBV6-5 and TRBJ2-2; D unclear. In germline, CDR1 is MNHEY, CDR2 SVGAGI. The V end lost 3 bases, the J end lost 6 bases, and 8 bases lay between the germline ends. This CDR3 has 13 amino acids. CDR3 DNA sequence: TGTGCCAGCAGTTATGGGTGGTCCGGGGAGCTGTTTTTT. Translating it yields CASSYGWSGELFF.

The V call is TRBV11-3, the J call TRBJ2-3; 10 positions match TRBD1. CDR3 length: 16 amino acids. J was trimmed by 1 base and V by 5 bases; bases with no gene match: 6. Germline V lookup: CDR1 SGHNT, CDR2 YENEEA. CDR3 nucleotide sequence: TGTGCCAGCAGCACGGACAGGGGGGCCCGCACAGATACGCAGTATTTT. It codes for CASSTDRGARTDTQYF. The whole variable domain, remainder taken from reference TRBV11-3 and TRBJ2-3, is EAGVVQSPRYKIIEKKQPVAFWCNPISGHNTLYWYLQNLGQGPELLIRYENEEAVDDSQLPKDRFSAERLKGVDSTLKIQPAELGDSAVYLCASSTDRGARTDTQYFGPGTRLTVL.

This clone appeared a single time. The chain links TRBV4-1 to TRBJ1-1; D may be TRBD1 (6 bases). The germline gives CDR1 MGHRA, CDR2 YSYEKL. The CDR3 is 14 amino acids. With 2 bases removed from V and 1 base from J, the gap between germline ends came to 8 bases. The chain's CDR3 is CASSQPTGNTEAFF. The CDR3 DNA reads TGCGCCAGCAGCCAACCGACAGGGAACACTGAAGCTTTCTTT.

The CDR3 protein is CAWGGGYTDTQYF. CDR3 bases: TGTGCCTGGGGGGGTGGATACACAGATACGCAGTATTTT. V gene TRBV30 combines with J gene TRBJ2-3; D is tentatively TRBD1 or TRBD2 (5 bases each). Trimming pared 5 bases from V and 2 bases from J, leaving 11 bases between. The length of the CDR3 is 13 residues. CDR1 and CDR2 from the germline V gene are GTSNPN and SVGIG (reference sequence).

Regarding this clone: Germline is not matched at one junction end, which may reflect a read error. This sequence joins TRBV27 and TRBJ2-3; D might be TRBD1 or TRBD2, each matching 7 bases. The germline gives CDR1 MNHEY, CDR2 SMNVEV (reference sequence). This CDR3 contains 15 residues. As DNA, the CDR3 is TGTGCCAGCAGTTTATTACTCGGGGGGACAGCTACGCAGTATTTT. Translating it yields CASSLLLGGTATQYF.

V and J are TRBV13 and TRBJ2-1; 10 bases map to TRBD1. The CDR3 is made up of 16 amino acids. After removal of 4 bases from V and 8 bases from J, the junction contained 11 bases not matched to a gene. Germline V CDR1 and CDR2: PRHDT, FYEKMQ (reference sequence). The DNA of the CDR3 is TGTGCCAGCAGCTCCCGTGGGACAGGGGAATGGCATGAGCAGTTCTTC. Its translation: CASSSRGTGEWHEQFF.

This sequence joins TRBV5-1 and TRBJ2-5, with 7 bases identical to TRBD2. CDR1 is SGHRS, CDR2 YFSETQ, per germline. The CDR3 has 16 residues. The J segment lost 3 bases and the V segment lost 1 base, leaving 9 bases of the junction unmatched. The CDR3: CASSLTPLGREETQYF. DNA for the CDR3: TGCGCCAGCAGCTTGACCCCCCTAGGGAGGGAAGAGACCCAGTACTTC. The whole variable domain, filled in from reference TRBV5-1 and TRBJ2-5, reads KAGVTQTPRYLIKTRGQQVTLSCSPISGHRSVSWYQQTPGQGLQFLFEYFSETQRNKGNFPGRFSGRQFSNSRSEMNVSTLELGDSALYLCASSLTPLGREETQYFGPGTRLLVL.

J is TRBJ2-1 and V is TRBV2, with unresolved D. The CDR3 runs 12 residues. Germline values: CDR1 SNHLY, CDR2 FYNNEI. V was cut by 6 bases and J by 5 bases, with 8 bases left in between. The CDR3: CASRSENNEQFF. In nucleotides, the CDR3 is TGTGCCAGCAGATCGGAAAACAATGAGCAGTTCTTC.

The J gene is TRBJ1-1, the V gene TRBV9, with 7 bases matching TRBD1. This CDR3 is built from 14 residues. V shed 4 bases and J 7 bases; nucleotides not matched to a gene: 10. In germline, CDR1 is SGDLS, CDR2 YYNGEE. The CDR3 sequence: CASSTTGVRGEAFF. The CDR3 region has the DNA TGTGCCAGCAGCACCACAGGGGTGAGGGGTGAAGCTTTCTTT.

The chain links TRBV4-1 to TRBJ1-1; D might be TRBD1 (5 bases). V was shortened by 0 bases and J by 1 base, with 9 bases between the two germline ends. This CDR3 has 15 residues. Germline assignment: CDR1 MGHRA and CDR2 YSYEKL. The CDR3 DNA reads TGCGCCAGCAGCCAAGACCCGACAGCGAACACTGAAGCTTTCTTT. This gives the protein CASSQDPTANTEAFF.

This rearrangement joins TRBV5-1 to TRBJ2-5; tentative D call: TRBD1 (6 bases). V was shortened by 7 bases and J by 1 base, with 23 bases between the two germline ends. Germline V CDR1 and CDR2: SGHRS, YFSETQ. The CDR3 loop spans 17 amino acids. CDR3 sequence: CASGGRVGAEIQETQYF. CDR3 DNA: TGCGCCAGCGGGGGCCGAGTTGGGGCGGAAATCCAAGAGACCCAGTACTTC.

The rearrangement joins TRBV19 to TRBJ1-6; D unresolved. The CDR3 totals 12 residues. Between the trimmed V and J ends, which lost 3 bases and 7 bases, there was a span of 4 bases. Per germline, CDR1 LNHDA and CDR2 SQIVND (reference sequence). For the CDR3, the DNA is TGTGCCAGTAGTATCTTGAATTCACCCCTCCACTTT. Protein product: CASSILNSPLHF.

The rearrangement joins TRBV4-1 to TRBJ2-1; no definite D call. The CDR3 sequence is 15 residues long. V gave up 1 base and J gave up 0 bases, with 7 bases separating them. Per the germline V gene, CDR1 is MGHRA and CDR2 is YSYEKL. The CDR3 region has the DNA TGCGCCAGCAGCCAAGGGGGTTCCTCCTACAATGAGCAGTTCTTC. It specifies CASSQGGSSYNEQFF.

The V and J genes are TRBV4-1 and TRBJ1-1, with D hard to call. V lost 0 bases and J 4 bases, leaving 9 bases between the germline ends. Germline V lookup: CDR1 MGHRA, CDR2 YSYEKL. The CDR3 spans 14 residues. The CDR3, as DNA: TGCGCCAGCAGCCAAGATCGTGGTAGCACTGAAGCTTTCTTT. Translating gives CASSQDRGSTEAFF.

This clone was detected only once. The J gene is TRBJ1-2, the V gene TRBV9; no clear D gene. The CDR3 has 13 residues. Germline V gene lookup returns CDR1 SGDLS and CDR2 YYNGEE. V lost 2 bases and J 2 bases, leaving 7 bases between the germline ends. The CDR3 sequence is CASSVDGNYGYTF. CDR3 DNA: TGTGCCAGCAGCGTGGACGGGAACTATGGCTACACCTTC.

The V and J genes are TRBV7-8 and TRBJ1-3; 7 nucleotides align to TRBD1. Unmatched junction bases numbered 3, after V lost 2 bases and J lost 2 bases. This CDR3 spans 15 amino acids. Germline CDR1 SGHVS, CDR2 FQNEAQ. Written as DNA, the CDR3 is TGTGCCAGCAGCTTAACAGGGGCCGCTGGAAACACCATATATTTT. This sequence encodes CASSLTGAAGNTIYF.

The chain employs TRBV6-5 and TRBJ2-7; D unclear. Looked up from germline, CDR1 is MNHEY and CDR2 is SVGAGI. The ends were cut back, 6 bases at V and 0 bases at J, with 12 bases in the middle. This CDR3 comprises 14 residues. The CDR3 loop reads CASSPPRSSYEQYF. The CDR3, as DNA: TGTGCCAGCAGCCCCCCTCGGAGCTCCTACGAGCAGTACTTC.

This chain joins TRBV6-5 and TRBJ1-2; no clear D. V was shortened by 8 bases and J by 1 base, with 14 bases between the two germline ends. Germline CDR1 and CDR2: MNHEY and SVGAGI. This CDR3 comprises 14 residues. The CDR3 reads CASHIILGNYGYTF. The CDR3 nucleotides read TGTGCCAGCCACATAATACTGGGTAACTATGGCTACACCTTC.